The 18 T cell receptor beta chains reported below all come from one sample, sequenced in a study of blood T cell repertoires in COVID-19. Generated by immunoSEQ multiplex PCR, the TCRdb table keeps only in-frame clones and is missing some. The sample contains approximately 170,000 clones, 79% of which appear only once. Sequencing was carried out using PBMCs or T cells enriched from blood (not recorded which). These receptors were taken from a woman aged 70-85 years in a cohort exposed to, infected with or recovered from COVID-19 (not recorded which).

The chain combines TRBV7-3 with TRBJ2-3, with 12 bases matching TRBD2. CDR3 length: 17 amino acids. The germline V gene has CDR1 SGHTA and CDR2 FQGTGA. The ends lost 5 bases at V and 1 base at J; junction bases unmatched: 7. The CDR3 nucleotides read TGTGCCAGCAGCCAACGGCTAGCGGGAGGGCGCACAGATACGCAGTATTTT. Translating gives CASSQRLAGGRTDTQYF.

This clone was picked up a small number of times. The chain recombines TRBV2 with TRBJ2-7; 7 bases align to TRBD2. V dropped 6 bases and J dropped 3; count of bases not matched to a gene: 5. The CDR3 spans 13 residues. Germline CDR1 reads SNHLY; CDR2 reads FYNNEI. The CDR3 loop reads CASRTTSHYEQYF. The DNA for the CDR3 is TGTGCCAGCAGGACGACTAGCCACTACGAGCAGTACTTC.

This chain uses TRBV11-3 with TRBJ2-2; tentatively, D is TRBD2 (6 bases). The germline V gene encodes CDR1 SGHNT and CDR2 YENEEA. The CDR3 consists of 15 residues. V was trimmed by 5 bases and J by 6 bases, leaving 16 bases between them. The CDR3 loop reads CASSKGGVQAGELFF. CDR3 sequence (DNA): TGTGCCAGCAGCAAAGGCGGGGTACAGGCCGGGGAGCTGTTTTTT.

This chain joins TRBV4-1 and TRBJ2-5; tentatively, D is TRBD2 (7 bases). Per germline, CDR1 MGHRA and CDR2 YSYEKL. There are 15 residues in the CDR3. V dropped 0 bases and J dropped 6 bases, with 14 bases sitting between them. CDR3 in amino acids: CASSQEGAGEQTQYF. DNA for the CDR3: TGCGCCAGCAGCCAAGAGGGGGCGGGAGAACAGACCCAGTACTTC.

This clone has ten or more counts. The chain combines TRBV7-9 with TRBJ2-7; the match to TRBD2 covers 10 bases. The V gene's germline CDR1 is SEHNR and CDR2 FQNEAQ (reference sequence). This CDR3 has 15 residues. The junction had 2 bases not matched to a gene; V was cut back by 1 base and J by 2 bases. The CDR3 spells CASSLGTSGPYEQYF. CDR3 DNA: TGTGCCAGCAGCTTAGGGACTAGCGGACCCTACGAGCAGTACTTC.

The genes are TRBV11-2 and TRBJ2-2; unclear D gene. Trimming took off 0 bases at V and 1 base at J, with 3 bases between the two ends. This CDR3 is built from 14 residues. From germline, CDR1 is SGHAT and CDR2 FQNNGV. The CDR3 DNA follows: TGTGCCAGCAGCTTAGAACAGAACACCGGGGAGCTGTTTTTT. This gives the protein CASSLEQNTGELFF.

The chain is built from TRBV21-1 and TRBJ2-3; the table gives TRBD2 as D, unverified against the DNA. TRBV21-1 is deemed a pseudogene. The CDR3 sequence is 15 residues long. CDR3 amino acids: CASSKSVGGSDTQYF. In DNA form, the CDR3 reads TGTGCCAGCAGCAAATCGGTGGGGGGATCAGATACGCAGTATTTT.

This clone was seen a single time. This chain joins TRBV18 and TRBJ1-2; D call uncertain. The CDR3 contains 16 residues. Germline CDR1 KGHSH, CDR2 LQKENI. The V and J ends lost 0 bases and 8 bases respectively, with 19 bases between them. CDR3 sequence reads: CASSPPSTTGGRGYTF. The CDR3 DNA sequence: TGTGCCAGCTCACCACCTTCCACAACTGGTGGGCGCGGCTACACCTTC.

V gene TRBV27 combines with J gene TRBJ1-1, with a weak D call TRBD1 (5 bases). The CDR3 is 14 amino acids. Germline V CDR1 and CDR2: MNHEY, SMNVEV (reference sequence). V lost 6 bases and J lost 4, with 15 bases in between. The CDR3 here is CASSQSGGSTEAFF. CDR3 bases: TGTGCCAGCAGCCAGAGTGGGGGGAGCACTGAAGCTTTCTTT.

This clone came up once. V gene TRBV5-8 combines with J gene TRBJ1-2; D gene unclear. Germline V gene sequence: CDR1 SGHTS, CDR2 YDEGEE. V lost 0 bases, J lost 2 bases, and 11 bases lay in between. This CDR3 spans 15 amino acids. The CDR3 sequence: CASSLVPKSNYGYTF. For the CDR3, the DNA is TGTGCCAGCAGCTTGGTTCCTAAGAGCAACTATGGCTACACCTTC.

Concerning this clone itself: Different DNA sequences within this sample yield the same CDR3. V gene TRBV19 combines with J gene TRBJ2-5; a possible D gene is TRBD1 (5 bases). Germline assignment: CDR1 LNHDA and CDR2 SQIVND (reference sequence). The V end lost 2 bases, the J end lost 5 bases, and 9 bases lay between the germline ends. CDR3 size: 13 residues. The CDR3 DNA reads TGTGCCAGTAGTATACAGGGTGTTGAGACCCAGTACTTC. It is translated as CASSIQGVETQYF.

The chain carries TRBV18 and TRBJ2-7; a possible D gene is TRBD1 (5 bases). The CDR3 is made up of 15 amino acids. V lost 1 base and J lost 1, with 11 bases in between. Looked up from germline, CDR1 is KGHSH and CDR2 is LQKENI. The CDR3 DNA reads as TGTGCCAGCTCACCACAGGGGTTCGGGTCCTACGAGCAGTACTTC. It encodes CASSPQGFGSYEQYF.

CDR3 DNA sequence: TGTGCCAGCAGTCAGACAGGGGAAAGCGAGCAGTACTTC. It codes for CASSQTGESEQYF. The chain couples TRBV2 to TRBJ2-7; TRBD1 aligns across 8 bases. CDR1 is SNHLY and CDR2 is FYNNEI in the germline V gene. J was trimmed by 6 bases and V by 5 bases; bases with no gene match: 6. The CDR3 covers 13 residues.

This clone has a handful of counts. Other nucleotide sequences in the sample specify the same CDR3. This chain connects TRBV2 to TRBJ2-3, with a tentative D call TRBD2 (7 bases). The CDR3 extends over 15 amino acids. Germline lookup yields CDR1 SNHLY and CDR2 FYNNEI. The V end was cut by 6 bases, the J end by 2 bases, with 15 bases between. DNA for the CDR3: TGTGCCAGCAGCCCTACGGGGGGCCTCACAGATACGCAGTATTTT. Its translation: CASSPTGGLTDTQYF.

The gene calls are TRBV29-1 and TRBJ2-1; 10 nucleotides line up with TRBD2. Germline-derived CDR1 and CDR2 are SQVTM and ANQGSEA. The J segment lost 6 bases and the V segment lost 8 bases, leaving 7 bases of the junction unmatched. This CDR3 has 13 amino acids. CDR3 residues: CSILAGVRNEQFF. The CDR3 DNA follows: TGCAGCATCCTAGCGGGAGTACGCAATGAGCAGTTCTTC.

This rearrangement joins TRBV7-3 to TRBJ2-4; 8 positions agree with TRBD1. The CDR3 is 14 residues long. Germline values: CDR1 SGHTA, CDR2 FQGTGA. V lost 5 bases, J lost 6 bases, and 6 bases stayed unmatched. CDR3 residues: CASSPGQGPNIQYF. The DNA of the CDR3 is TGTGCCAGCAGCCCCGGACAGGGCCCAAACATTCAGTACTTC. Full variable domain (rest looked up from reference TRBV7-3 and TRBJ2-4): GAGVSQTPSNKVTEKGKYVELRCDPISGHTALYWYRQSLGQGPEFLIYFQGTGAADDSGLPNDRFFAVRPEGSVSTLKIQRTERGDSAVYLCASSPGQGPNIQYFGAGTRLSVL.

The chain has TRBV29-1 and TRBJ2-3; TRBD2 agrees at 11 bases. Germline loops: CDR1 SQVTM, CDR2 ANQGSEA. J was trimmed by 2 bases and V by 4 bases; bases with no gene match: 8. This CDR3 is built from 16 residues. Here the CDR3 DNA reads TGCAGCGTTGCCGGGACTAGCGGAACCTACACAGATACGCAGTATTTT. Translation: CSVAGTSGTYTDTQYF.

The CDR3 spells CASSPRGAAYNEQFF. CDR3 DNA: TGTGCCAGCAGTCCACGCGGAGCGGCCTACAATGAGCAGTTCTTC. The rearrangement links TRBV28 to TRBJ2-1; D is perhaps TRBD2 (5 bases). Germline CDR1 reads MDHEN; CDR2 reads SYDVKM. The V end was cut by 5 bases, the J end by 2 bases, with 13 bases between. The CDR3 consists of 15 residues.